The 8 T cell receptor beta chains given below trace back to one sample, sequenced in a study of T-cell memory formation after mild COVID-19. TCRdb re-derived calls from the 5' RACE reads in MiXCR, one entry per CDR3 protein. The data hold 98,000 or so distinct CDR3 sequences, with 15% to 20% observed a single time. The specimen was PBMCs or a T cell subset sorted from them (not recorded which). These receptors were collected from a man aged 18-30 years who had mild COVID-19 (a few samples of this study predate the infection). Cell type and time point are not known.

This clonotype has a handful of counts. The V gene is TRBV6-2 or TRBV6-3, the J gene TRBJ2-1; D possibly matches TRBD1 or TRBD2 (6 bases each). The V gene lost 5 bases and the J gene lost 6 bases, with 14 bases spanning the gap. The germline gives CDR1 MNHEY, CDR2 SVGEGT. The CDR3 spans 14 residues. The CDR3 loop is CASSTSGGRNEQFF. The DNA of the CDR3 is TGTGCCAGCAGTACTTCTGGGGGGCGCAATGAGCAGTTCTTC.

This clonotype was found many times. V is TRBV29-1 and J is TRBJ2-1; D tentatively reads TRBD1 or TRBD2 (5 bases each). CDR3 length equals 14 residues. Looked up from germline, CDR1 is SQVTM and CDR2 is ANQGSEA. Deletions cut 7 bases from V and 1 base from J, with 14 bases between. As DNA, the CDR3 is TGCAGCGGAACCGGGACCCCGTCCTACAATGAGCAGTTCTTC. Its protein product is CSGTGTPSYNEQFF.

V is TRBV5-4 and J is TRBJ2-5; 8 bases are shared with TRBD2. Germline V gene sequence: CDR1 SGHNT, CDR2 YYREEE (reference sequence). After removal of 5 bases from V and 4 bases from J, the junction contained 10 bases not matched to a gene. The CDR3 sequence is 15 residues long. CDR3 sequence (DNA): TGTGCCAGCAGTTCAGGAGCGGGGGCAGGAGAGACCCAGTACTTC. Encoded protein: CASSSGAGAGETQYF.

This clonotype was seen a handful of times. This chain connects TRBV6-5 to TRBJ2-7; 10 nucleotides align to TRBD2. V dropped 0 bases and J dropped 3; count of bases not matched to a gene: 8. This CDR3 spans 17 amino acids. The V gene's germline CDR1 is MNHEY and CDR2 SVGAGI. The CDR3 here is CASSYSGVSSGGYEQYF. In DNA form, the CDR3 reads TGTGCCAGCAGTTACTCAGGCGTATCTAGCGGGGGCTACGAGCAGTACTTC.

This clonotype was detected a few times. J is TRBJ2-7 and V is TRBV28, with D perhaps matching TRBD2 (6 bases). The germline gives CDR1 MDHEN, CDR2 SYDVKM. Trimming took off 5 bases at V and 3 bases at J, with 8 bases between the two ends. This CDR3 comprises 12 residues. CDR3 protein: CASSQEGYEQYV. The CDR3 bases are TGTGCCAGCAGTCAGGAGGGCTACGAGCAGTACGTC.

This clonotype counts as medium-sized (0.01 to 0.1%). The CDR3: CSAPSSLAGDTQYF. Here the CDR3 DNA reads TGCAGTGCCCCCTCCTCTCTAGCGGGAGATACGCAGTATTTT. The J gene is TRBJ2-3, the V gene TRBV20-1; TRBD2 aligns across 8 bases. V shed 6 bases and J 5 bases; nucleotides not matched to a gene: 10. Germline V gene sequence: CDR1 DFQATT, CDR2 SNEGSKA (reference sequence). The CDR3 extends over 14 amino acids.

In nucleotides, the CDR3 is TGTGCCATCAGCGACTTACGACAGGGAGGAAGTACAGATACGCAGTATTTT. It yields the protein CAISDLRQGGSTDTQYF. The chain carries TRBV10-3 and TRBJ2-3; tentative D call: TRBD1 (7 bases). Germline CDR1 ENHRY, CDR2 SYGVKD. The CDR3 consists of 17 residues. Trimming stripped 6 bases from V and 3 bases from J, with 22 bases between.

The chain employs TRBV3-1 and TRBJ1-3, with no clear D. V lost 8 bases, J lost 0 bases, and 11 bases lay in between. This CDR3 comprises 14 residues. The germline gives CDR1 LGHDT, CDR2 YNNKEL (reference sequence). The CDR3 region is CASGGSSSGNTIYF. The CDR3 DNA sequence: TGTGCCAGCGGTGGCAGTAGCTCTGGAAACACCATATATTTT.